Below are 7 T cell receptor beta chains sequenced from a single sample in a study of cytomegalovirus exposure and HLA in healthy donors. PCR primers comprised 60 Vbeta and 13 Jbeta primers. The assay was immunoSEQ multiplex PCR, and TCRdb's table has in-frame clones only and misses some. The data hold 99,000 or so clones, with approximately 70% observed a single time. Material: PBMCs. The receptors derive from a man in his thirties or forties in good health and CMV-seronegative.

The count of this clone is one. The rearrangement uses TRBV5-8 and TRBJ2-7; 8 nucleotides match TRBD2. V was clipped by 4 bases and J by 5 bases; unmatched bases: 11. The CDR3 consists of 15 residues. CDR1 is SGHTS, CDR2 YDEGEE, per germline. Written as DNA, the CDR3 is TGTGCCAGCAGCCACGGGACTAGGCCACTTGACGAGCAGTACTTC. Translating gives CASSHGTRPLDEQYF. The whole variable domain, remainder taken from reference TRBV5-8 and TRBJ2-7, is EAGVTQSPTHLIKTRGQQATLRCSPISGHTSVYWYQQALGLGLQFLLWYDEGEERNRGNFPPRFSGRQFPNYSSELNVNALELEDSALYLCASSHGTRPLDEQYFGPGTRLTVT.

This clone was counted once. V usage is TRBV5-4 and J usage is TRBJ1-2; tentative D call: TRBD1 (6 bases). Trimming removed 3 bases at V and 2 bases at J, with 17 bases between. The CDR3 is 16 amino acids. Germline V gives CDR1 SGHNT, CDR2 YYREEE (reference sequence). The CDR3 coding sequence is TGTGCCAGCAGCTCGGGAGGGGGGCTGGCAAACTATGGCTACACCTTC. This codes for CASSSGGGLANYGYTF.

The V call is TRBV27, the J call TRBJ2-7; the D is unclear. This CDR3 is 14 amino acids long. Germline CDR1 MNHEY, CDR2 SMNVEV (reference sequence). The V end was cut by 7 bases, the J end by 0 bases, with 13 bases between. The CDR3 here is CASTSGSSSYEQYF. In nucleotides, the CDR3 is TGTGCCAGCACCTCGGGTTCTAGCTCCTACGAGCAGTACTTC.

The gene calls are TRBV4-3 and TRBJ2-2, with 7 bases that match TRBD1. Unmatched junction bases numbered 2, after V lost 3 bases and J lost 1 base. In germline, CDR1 is LGHNA, CDR2 YSLEER. This CDR3 spans 15 amino acids. In DNA form, the CDR3 reads TGCGCCAGCAGCCACCGGGACAGGAACACCGGGGAGCTGTTTTTT. Translating gives CASSHRDRNTGELFF.

The gene calls are TRBV9 and TRBJ2-2, with a possible D match to TRBD2 (7 bases). The CDR3 extends over 15 amino acids. Trimming pared 0 bases from V and 5 bases from J, leaving 11 bases between. Germline lookup yields CDR1 SGDLS and CDR2 YYNGEE. The CDR3: CASSVGGGLTGELFF. CDR3 DNA sequence: TGTGCCAGCAGCGTAGGGGGGGGCCTAACCGGGGAGCTGTTTTTT.

With regard to this clone: Additional DNA sequences in this sample encode the identical CDR3. The chain combines TRBV5-1 with TRBJ2-3; D not certain. Between the trimmed V and J ends, which lost 0 bases and 0 bases, there was a span of 5 bases. The CDR3 contains 14 residues. The germline V gene has CDR1 SGHRS and CDR2 YFSETQ. The CDR3 region has the DNA TGCGCCAGCAGCTTGGGGGCGAGCACAGATACGCAGTATTTT. Translation: CASSLGASTDTQYF.

This rearrangement joins TRBV14 to TRBJ1-2; TRBD1 matches at 10 bases. CDR1 is SGHDN and CDR2 is FVKESK in the germline V gene. Trimming removed 0 bases from V and 9 bases from J; junction bases left unmatched: 10. This CDR3 spans 16 amino acids. The CDR3 DNA follows: TGTGCCAGCAGCCAAGAAAAATGGACAGGGGGGCTGCGCTACACCTTC. Residues: CASSQEKWTGGLRYTF.